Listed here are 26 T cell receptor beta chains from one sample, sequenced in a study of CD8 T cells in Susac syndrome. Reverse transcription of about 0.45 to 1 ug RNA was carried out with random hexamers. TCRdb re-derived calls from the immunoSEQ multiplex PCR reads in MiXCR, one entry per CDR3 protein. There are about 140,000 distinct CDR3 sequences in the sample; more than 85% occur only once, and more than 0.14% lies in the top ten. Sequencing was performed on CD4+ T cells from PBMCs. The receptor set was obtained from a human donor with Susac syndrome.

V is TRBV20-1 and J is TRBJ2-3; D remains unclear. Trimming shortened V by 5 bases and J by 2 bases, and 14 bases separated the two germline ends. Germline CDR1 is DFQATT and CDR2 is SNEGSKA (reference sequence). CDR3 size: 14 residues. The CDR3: CSAPLDLFTDTQYF. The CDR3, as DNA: TGCAGTGCTCCCTTGGACCTATTCACAGATACGCAGTATTTT.

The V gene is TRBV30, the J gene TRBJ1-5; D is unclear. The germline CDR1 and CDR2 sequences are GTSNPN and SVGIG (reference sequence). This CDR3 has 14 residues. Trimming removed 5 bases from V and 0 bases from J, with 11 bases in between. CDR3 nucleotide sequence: TGTGCCTGGGATTCGTACTATAGCAATCAGCCCCAGCATTTT. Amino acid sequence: CAWDSYYSNQPQHF. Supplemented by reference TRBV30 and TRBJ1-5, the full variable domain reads SQTIHQWPATLVQPVGSPLSLECTVEGTSNPNLYWYRQAAGRGLQLLFYSVGIGQISSEVPQNLSASRPQDRQFILSSKKLLLSDSGFYLCAWDSYYSNQPQHFGDGTRLSIL.

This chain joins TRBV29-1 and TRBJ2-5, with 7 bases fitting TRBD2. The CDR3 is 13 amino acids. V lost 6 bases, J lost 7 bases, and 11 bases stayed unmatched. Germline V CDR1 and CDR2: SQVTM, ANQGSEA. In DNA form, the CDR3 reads TGCAGCGTGCCGGGCGGGGGTGGGCCGACCCAGTACTTC. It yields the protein CSVPGGGGPTQYF. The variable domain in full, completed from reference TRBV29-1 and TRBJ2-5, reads SAVISQKPSRDICQRGTSLTIQCQVDSQVTMMFWYRQQPGQSLTLIATANQGSEATYESGFVIDKFPISRPNLTFSTLTVSNMSPEDSSIYLCSVPGGGGPTQYFGPGTRLLVL.

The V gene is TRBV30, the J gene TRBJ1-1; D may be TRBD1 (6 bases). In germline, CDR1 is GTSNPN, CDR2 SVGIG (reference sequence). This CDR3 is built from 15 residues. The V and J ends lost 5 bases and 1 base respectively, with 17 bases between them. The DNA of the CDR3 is TGTGCCTGGGGAACTACTTCGACAGGGAACACTGAAGCTTTCTTT. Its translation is CAWGTTSTGNTEAFF.

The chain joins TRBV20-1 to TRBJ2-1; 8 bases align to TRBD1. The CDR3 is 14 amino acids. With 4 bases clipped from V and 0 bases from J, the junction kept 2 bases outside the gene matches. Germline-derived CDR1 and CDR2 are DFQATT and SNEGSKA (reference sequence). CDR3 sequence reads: CSAKTGASYNEQFF. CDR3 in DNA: TGCAGTGCTAAGACAGGGGCCTCCTACAATGAGCAGTTCTTC.

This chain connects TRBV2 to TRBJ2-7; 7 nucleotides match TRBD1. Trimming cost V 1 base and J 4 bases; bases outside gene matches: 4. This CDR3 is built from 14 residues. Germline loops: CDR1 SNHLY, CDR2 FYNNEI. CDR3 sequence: CASSEGGGRYEQYF. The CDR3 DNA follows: TGTGCCAGCAGTGAAGGAGGGGGCAGGTACGAGCAGTACTTC.

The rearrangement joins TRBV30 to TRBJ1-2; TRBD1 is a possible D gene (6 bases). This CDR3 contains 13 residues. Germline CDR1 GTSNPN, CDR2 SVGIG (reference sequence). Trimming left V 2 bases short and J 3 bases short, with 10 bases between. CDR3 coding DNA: TGTGCCTGGAGTCGGGGGGGCGACTATGGCTACACCTTC. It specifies CAWSRGGDYGYTF.

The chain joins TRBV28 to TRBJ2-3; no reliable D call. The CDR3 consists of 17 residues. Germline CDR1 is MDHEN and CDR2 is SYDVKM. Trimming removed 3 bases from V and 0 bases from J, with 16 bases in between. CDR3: CASSFPRIESSTDTQYF. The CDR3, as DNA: TGTGCCAGCAGTTTCCCTCGGATAGAGTCTAGCACAGATACGCAGTATTTT.

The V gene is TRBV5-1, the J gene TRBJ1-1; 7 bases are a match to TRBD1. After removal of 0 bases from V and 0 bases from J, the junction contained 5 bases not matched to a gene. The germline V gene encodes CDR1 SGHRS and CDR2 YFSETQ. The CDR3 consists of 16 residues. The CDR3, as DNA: TGCGCCAGCAGCTTGGTGAGTGGGACAGTGAACACTGAAGCTTTCTTT. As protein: CASSLVSGTVNTEAFF.

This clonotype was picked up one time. This CDR3 is CSARKGQINTEAFF. For the CDR3, the DNA is TGCAGTGCTCGTAAGGGACAGATTAACACTGAAGCTTTCTTT. The chain combines TRBV20-1 with TRBJ1-1, with 7 nucleotides matching TRBD1. From germline, CDR1 is DFQATT and CDR2 SNEGSKA (reference sequence). This CDR3 region has 14 residues. Unmatched junction bases numbered 8, after V lost 5 bases and J lost 2 bases.

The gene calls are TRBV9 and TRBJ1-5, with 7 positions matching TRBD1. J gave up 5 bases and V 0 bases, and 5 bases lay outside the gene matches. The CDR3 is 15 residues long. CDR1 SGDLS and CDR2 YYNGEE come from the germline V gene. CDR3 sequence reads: CASSVGSQGDQPQHF. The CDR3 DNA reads TGTGCCAGCAGCGTAGGAAGTCAGGGGGATCAGCCCCAGCATTTT.

The CDR3: CSVGGFREGYGYTF. CDR3 nucleotides: TGCAGCGTTGGGGGATTTCGGGAGGGCTATGGCTACACCTTC. The chain joins TRBV29-1 to TRBJ1-2; D remains ambiguous. The ends were cut back, 4 bases at V and 4 bases at J, with 16 bases in the middle. The germline V gene has CDR1 SQVTM and CDR2 ANQGSEA. The CDR3 sequence is 14 residues long.

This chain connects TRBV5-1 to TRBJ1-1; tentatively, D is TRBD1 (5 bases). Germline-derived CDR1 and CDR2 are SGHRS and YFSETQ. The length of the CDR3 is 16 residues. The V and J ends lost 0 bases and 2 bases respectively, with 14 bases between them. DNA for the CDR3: TGCGCCAGCAGCTTGGTAGGGACGTCAAGAAACACTGAAGCTTTCTTT. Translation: CASSLVGTSRNTEAFF.

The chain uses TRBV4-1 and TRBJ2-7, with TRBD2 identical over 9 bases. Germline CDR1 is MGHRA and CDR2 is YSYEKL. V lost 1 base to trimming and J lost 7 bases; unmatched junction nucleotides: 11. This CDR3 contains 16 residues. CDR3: CASSQVPSGAMGEQYF. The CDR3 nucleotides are TGCGCCAGCAGCCAAGTCCCTAGCGGGGCCATGGGGGAGCAGTACTTC.

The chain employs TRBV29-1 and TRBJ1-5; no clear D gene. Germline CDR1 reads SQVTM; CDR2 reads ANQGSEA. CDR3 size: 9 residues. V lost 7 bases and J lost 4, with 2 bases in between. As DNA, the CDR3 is TGCAGCGCGAATCAGCCCCAGCATTTT. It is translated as CSANQPQHF.

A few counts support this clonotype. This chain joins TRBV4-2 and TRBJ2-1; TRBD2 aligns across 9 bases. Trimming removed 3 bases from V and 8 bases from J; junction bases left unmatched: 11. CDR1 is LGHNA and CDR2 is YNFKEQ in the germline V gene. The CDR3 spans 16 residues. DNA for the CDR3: TGTGCCAGCAGCCACGGGAGGGCTAGCGGGACCGATGAGCAGTTCTTC. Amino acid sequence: CASSHGRASGTDEQFF.

The CDR3 DNA follows: TGTGCCTGGAGGGCTCAGGGGAGCAATCAGCCCCAGCATTTT. Translating it yields CAWRAQGSNQPQHF. The J gene is TRBJ1-5, the V gene TRBV30; possibly TRBD1 for D (6 bases). CDR1 is GTSNPN, CDR2 SVGIG, per germline (reference sequence). The CDR3 runs to 14 residues. V lost 3 bases and J 1 base, leaving 10 bases between the germline ends.

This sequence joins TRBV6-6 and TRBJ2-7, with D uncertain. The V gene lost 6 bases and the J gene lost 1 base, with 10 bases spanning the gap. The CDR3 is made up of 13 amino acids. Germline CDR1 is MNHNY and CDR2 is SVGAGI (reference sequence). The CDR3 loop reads CASSYMQSYEQYF. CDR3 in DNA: TGTGCCAGCAGCTACATGCAGTCCTACGAGCAGTACTTC.

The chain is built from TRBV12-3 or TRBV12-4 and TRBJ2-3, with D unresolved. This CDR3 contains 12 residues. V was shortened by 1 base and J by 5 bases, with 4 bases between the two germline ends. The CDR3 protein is CASSLGIDTQYF. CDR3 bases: TGTGCCAGCAGTTTAGGAATAGATACGCAGTATTTT.

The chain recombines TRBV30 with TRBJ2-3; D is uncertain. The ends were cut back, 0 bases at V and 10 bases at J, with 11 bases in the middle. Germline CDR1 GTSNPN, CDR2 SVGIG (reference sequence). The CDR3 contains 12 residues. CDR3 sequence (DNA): TGTGCCTGGAGTGTACGACGCCGGTCGCAGTATTTT. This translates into CAWSVRRRSQYF.

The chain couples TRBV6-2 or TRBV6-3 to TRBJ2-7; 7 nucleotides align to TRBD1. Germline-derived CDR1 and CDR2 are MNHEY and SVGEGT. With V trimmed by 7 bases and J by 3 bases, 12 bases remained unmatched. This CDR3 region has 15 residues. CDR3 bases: TGTGCCAGCACCCACCGGGACAGTCCCCGCTACGAGCAGTACTTC. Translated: CASTHRDSPRYEQYF.

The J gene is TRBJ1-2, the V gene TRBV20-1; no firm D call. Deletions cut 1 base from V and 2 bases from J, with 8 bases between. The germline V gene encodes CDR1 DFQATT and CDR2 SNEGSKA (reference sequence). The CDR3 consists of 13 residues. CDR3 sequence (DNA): TGCAGTGCTAGAGCGGGTGTGAACTATGGCTACACCTTC. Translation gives CSARAGVNYGYTF.

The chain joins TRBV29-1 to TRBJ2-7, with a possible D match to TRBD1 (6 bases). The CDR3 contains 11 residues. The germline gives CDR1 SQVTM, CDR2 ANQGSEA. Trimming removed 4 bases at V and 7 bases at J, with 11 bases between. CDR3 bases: TGCAGCGTTGGGCAGGGGCAGGAGCAGTACTTC. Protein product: CSVGQGQEQYF.

CDR3 sequence reads: CSVIGVWDHGPFSGANVLTF. In DNA form, the CDR3 reads TGCAGCGTTATAGGGGTCTGGGACCATGGACCGTTTTCTGGGGCCAACGTCCTGACTTTC. V usage is TRBV29-1 and J usage is TRBJ2-6; either TRBD1 or TRBD2 may supply D (5 bases each). Per germline, CDR1 SQVTM and CDR2 ANQGSEA. CDR3 length: 20 amino acids. With 5 bases removed from V and 1 base from J, the gap between germline ends came to 27 bases.

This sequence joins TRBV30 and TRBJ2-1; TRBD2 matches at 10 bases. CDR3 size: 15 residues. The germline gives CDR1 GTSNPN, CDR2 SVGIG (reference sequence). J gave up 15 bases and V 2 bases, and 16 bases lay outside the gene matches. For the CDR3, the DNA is TGTGCCTGGAGTCGGAACCTAGCGGGAGTGGGGTCGAGGTTCTTC. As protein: CAWSRNLAGVGSRFF.

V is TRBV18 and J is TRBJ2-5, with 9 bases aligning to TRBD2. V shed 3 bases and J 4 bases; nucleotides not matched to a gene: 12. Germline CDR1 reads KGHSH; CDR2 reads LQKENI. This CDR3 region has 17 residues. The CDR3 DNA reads TGTGCCAGCTCACCCCCTATCAGCGGGAGGAGGAGAGAGACCCAGTACTTC. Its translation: CASSPPISGRRRETQYF.